This is a list of T cell receptor beta chains from one sample in a study of shared clonotypes between healthy human individuals. The method was immunoSEQ multiplex PCR; TCRdb's version includes in-frame clones alone and lacks a portion of them. The sample includes about a million clones, approximately 77% of them seen just once. Sequencing input: memory CD4+ T cells from PBMCs. The receptors were gathered from a man between 18 and 35 years old in good health. Some clones in this sample may be carry-over from other donors' samples. Each CDR3 is given with its conserved first and last residue. A D gene is named only where the DNA matches it firmly. The size of a clone is reported for some rows only, either as once, few or many, or as a class for expanded clones.

d_call	v_call	j_call	clone_size	cdr3_aa	cdr3_nt
TRBD1	TRBV5-5	TRBJ1-1	.	CASSSTGGTEAFF	TGTGCCAGCAGCTCCACAGGGGGTACTGAAGCTTTCTTT
.	TRBV5-1	TRBJ2-5	.	CASSLTSSSKETQYF	TGCGCCAGCAGCTTGACTAGCAGCTCCAAAGAGACCCAGTACTTC
TRBD1	TRBV7-8	TRBJ2-2	.	CASSLRGRDTGELFF	TGTGCCAGCAGCTTAAGGGGGCGGGACACCGGGGAGCTGTTTTTT
.	TRBV29-1	TRBJ1-1	.	CSVDGGRGRNTEAFF	TGCAGCGTAGACGGGGGGAGAGGTCGGAACACTGAAGCTTTCTTT
TRBD2	TRBV11-3	TRBJ2-3	.	CASSPSPTSLRDTQYF	TGTGCCAGCAGCCCCTCGCCGACTAGCTTGCGGGATACGCAGTATTTT
TRBD1	TRBV9	TRBJ2-3	.	CAGRQGFPCGDTQYF	TGTGCCGGAAGACAGGGGTTCCCTTGTGGAGATACGCAGTATTTT
TRBD1	TRBV5-3	TRBJ1-2	.	CARRHSGGRNGYTF	TGTGCCAGAAGACATTCAGGGGGCAGGAATGGCTACACCTTC
TRBD1	TRBV27	TRBJ1-2	.	CASRSIPGGLSGGYTF	TGTGCCAGCAGATCCATTCCAGGGGGCTTGAGTGGTGGCTACACCTTC
.	TRBV14	TRBJ1-1	.	CASSQVIQMEAFF	TGTGCCAGCAGCCAAGTTATCCAGATGGAAGCTTTCTTT
TRBD1	TRBV9	TRBJ1-2	.	CASSVAGTGTRGYTF	TGTGCCAGCAGCGTAGCAGGGACAGGGACGAGGGGCTACACCTTC
.	TRBV29-1	TRBJ2-7	once	CSVRRADEQYF	TGCAGCGTGCGAAGGGCCGACGAGCAGTACTTC
.	TRBV6-5	TRBJ2-7	.	CASSPPWGAPYEQYF	TGTGCCAGCAGTCCCCCGTGGGGGGCCCCCTACGAGCAGTACTTC
.	TRBV27	TRBJ2-7	.	CASSLFSGLALYEQYF	TGTGCCAGCAGTTTATTTTCCGGGCTAGCCCTCTACGAGCAGTACTTC
TRBD2	TRBV11-1	TRBJ2-7	once	CASSLAAEAGGTSYEQYF	TGTGCCAGCAGCTTAGCGGCGGAGGCGGGAGGAACCTCCTACGAGCAGTACTTC
TRBD1	TRBV11-2	TRBJ2-5	.	CASSFTGEETQYF	TGTGCCAGCAGCTTTACAGGGGAAGAGACCCAGTACTTC
.	TRBV2	TRBJ2-1	once	CASSGLLGYNEQFF	TGTGCCAGCAGTGGGCTCTTGGGTTACAATGAGCAGTTCTTC
TRBD1	TRBV5-1	TRBJ2-7	.	CASSRDGDRRSEQYF	TGCGCCAGCAGCCGGGACGGGGACAGGAGGTCCGAGCAGTACTTC
TRBD2	TRBV9	TRBJ2-7	.	CASSTTGTSSEQYF	TGTGCCAGCAGCACAACAGGGACTAGCAGCGAGCAGTACTTC
.	TRBV9	TRBJ1-1	.	CASSVVSQGEAFF	TGTGCCAGCAGCGTAGTAAGCCAGGGTGAAGCTTTCTTT
.	TRBV19	TRBJ1-1	.	CASRQPPNTEAFF	TGTGCCAGTAGACAGCCTCCGAACACTGAAGCTTTCTTT
.	TRBV5-4	TRBJ2-5	.	CASSESGQQETQYF	TGTGCCAGCAGCGAATCAGGACAGCAAGAGACCCAGTACTTC
.	TRBV30	TRBJ2-7	.	CAWRSDWEQYF	TGTGCCTGGAGATCCGATTGGGAGCAGTACTTC
.	TRBV28	TRBJ2-7	.	CASTTTQGSYEQYF	TGTGCCAGCACCACAACACAGGGTTCTTACGAGCAGTACTTC
TRBD1	TRBV5-1	TRBJ2-3	.	CASSRQGGTDTQYF	TGCGCCAGCAGCCGCCAGGGGGGCACAGATACGCAGTATTTT
.	TRBV6-5	TRBJ1-6	.	CASSRLGQGDSPLHF	TGTGCCAGCAGCCGCCTGGGGCAGGGAGATTCACCCCTCCACTTT
.	TRBV7-2	TRBJ1-6	.	CASSSIYSPLHF	TGTGCCAGCAGCTCCATTTATTCACCCCTCCACTTT
.	TRBV20-1	TRBJ1-1	.	CSARVNREAFF	TGCAGTGCTAGGGTCAACAGGGAAGCTTTCTTT
.	TRBV2	TRBJ2-7	.	CASSERRDSYEQYF	TGTGCCAGCAGTGAAAGGAGGGACTCCTACGAGCAGTACTTC
.	TRBV6-1	TRBJ2-3	.	CARWKDTQYF	TGTGCCAGATGGAAGGATACGCAGTATTTT
.	TRBV7-3	TRBJ2-1	.	CASSTGTLGEQFF	TGTGCCAGCAGCACAGGGACTCTTGGTGAGCAGTTCTTC
.	TRBV6-1	TRBJ1-5	.	CASSPGGEAQPQHF	TGTGCCAGCAGCCCGGGGGGGGAGGCTCAGCCCCAGCATTTT
.	TRBV6-5	TRBJ2-5	.	CASSYSGREETQYF	TGTGCCAGCAGTTACTCGGGAAGAGAAGAGACCCAGTACTTC
.	TRBV10-1	TRBJ1-5	.	CASSETGNQPQHF	TGCGCCAGCAGTGAGACGGGCAATCAGCCCCAGCATTTT
TRBD2	TRBV9	TRBJ2-3	.	CASSKLAGLSTDTQYF	TGTGCCAGCAGCAAACTAGCGGGGTTAAGCACAGATACGCAGTATTTT
TRBD1	TRBV27	TRBJ1-2	.	CASSLRGQGYGYTF	TGTGCCAGCAGTTTGAGGGGACAGGGTTATGGCTACACCTTC
.	TRBV28	TRBJ2-5	once	CASSSGKETQYF	TGTGCCAGCAGTAGCGGAAAAGAGACCCAGTACTTC
.	TRBV7-8	TRBJ1-3	once	CASSYLSSGNTIYF	TGTGCCAGCAGTTATCTGAGCTCTGGAAACACCATATATTTT
.	TRBV18	TRBJ1-1	few	CASSPPSKSEAFF	TGTGCCAGCTCACCACCGTCCAAGAGTGAAGCTTTCTTT
.	TRBV5-3	TRBJ1-2	once	CARSLVVRAEYGYTF	TGTGCCAGAAGCTTGGTCGTCAGGGCAGAATATGGCTACACCTTC
.	TRBV2	TRBJ1-1	.	CASTSAGVWPFF	TGTGCCAGCACCTCGGCGGGGGTATGGCCTTTCTTT